Shown below are 18 T cell receptor beta chains from a single sample sequenced in a study of neurological immune-mediated disorders. TCRdb redid the calling of the 5' RACE reads with MiXCR, one entry per CDR3 protein. The sample includes some 16,000 distinct CDR3 sequences, less than 25% of them seen just once. The material sequenced was PBMCs. These TCRs come from a man aged 45 to 65 in good health.

This clonotype is categorized as medium-sized. This chain uses TRBV7-9 with TRBJ2-1; TRBD2 matches at 10 bases. J lost 8 bases, V lost 5 bases, and 9 bases had no gene match. CDR1 and CDR2 from the germline V gene are SEHNR and FQNEAQ (reference sequence). The CDR3 spans 15 residues. CDR3 sequence: CASSRTSGRIHEQFF. Here the CDR3 DNA reads TGTGCCAGCAGCCGGACTAGCGGACGGATCCATGAGCAGTTCTTC.

The V and J genes are TRBV23-1 and TRBJ2-7, with 10 bases fitting TRBD1. TRBV23-1 is an open reading frame whose function is uncertain. This CDR3 is 16 amino acids long. Trimming at V came to 0 bases and at J to 4 bases, leaving 6 bases not matched to a gene. CDR3 protein: CASSQSGTGEKYEQYF. The CDR3 DNA sequence: TGCGCCAGCAGTCAATCCGGGACAGGGGAGAAATACGAGCAGTACTTC.

This clonotype was counted many times. The chain employs TRBV20-1 and TRBJ2-3; 13 positions agree with TRBD2. V lost 3 bases and J lost 4; bases outside the gene matches: 4. CDR1 is DFQATT, CDR2 SNEGSKA, per germline (reference sequence). The CDR3 consists of 15 residues. The DNA for the CDR3 is TGCAGTGCTAGGTCGACTAGCGGGAGGTCAGATACGCAGTATTTT. It codes for CSARSTSGRSDTQYF.

Concerning this clonotype: Given the absence of the conserved phenylalanine or tryptophan at the CDR3 end, a read error is likely. The DNA is omitted, as the CDR3 cannot be located on it reliably, and the CDR3 follows TCRdb's listing. This rearrangement joins TRBV29-1 to TRBJ2-1; the table's D call TRBD2 went unverified against the DNA. The CDR3 has 13 amino acids, counting both end residues. Germline lookup yields CDR1 SQVTM and CDR2 ANQGSEA. This CDR3 is CSVDVGVLDEQLL.

This clonotype has a count of ten or more. The chain uses TRBV7-2 and TRBJ2-2; D unresolved. Trimming cost V 5 bases and J 5 bases, with 9 bases left between them. Per germline, CDR1 SGHTA and CDR2 FQGNSA. CDR3 size: 13 residues. In DNA form, the CDR3 reads TGTGCCAGCAGCCCGTCTCCGACCGGGGAGCTGTTTTTT. Translated, it gives CASSPSPTGELFF.

This clonotype was observed at least ten times. V usage is TRBV7-2 and J usage is TRBJ2-7; perhaps D is TRBD1 or TRBD2 (6 bases each). The CDR3 loop spans 12 amino acids. Germline values: CDR1 SGHTA, CDR2 FQGNSA. Trimming removed 3 bases at V and 12 bases at J, with 15 bases between. CDR3 DNA sequence: TGTGCCAGCAGCTTGGAGAGGGGGGCTGGGTACTTC. Protein product: CASSLERGAGYF.

This clonotype has only a few counts. The chain combines TRBV7-8 with TRBJ2-5; 11 bases line up with TRBD1. This CDR3 has 17 residues. CDR1 is SGHVS and CDR2 is FQNEAQ in the germline V gene. The V segment lost 1 base and the J segment 6 bases; nucleotides outside the gene matches: 10. CDR3 sequence reads: CASSLGPGTGGLQTQYF. The CDR3 DNA is TGTGCCAGCAGCTTAGGCCCCGGGACAGGGGGTTTGCAGACCCAGTACTTC.

This clonotype was detected ten times or more. This chain connects TRBV4-3 to TRBJ2-7; TRBD2 is a possible D gene (5 bases). There are 14 residues in the CDR3. CDR1 and CDR2 from the germline V gene are LGHNA and YSLEER. V was trimmed by 2 bases and J by 3 bases, leaving 11 bases between them. CDR3 sequence (DNA): TGCGCCAGCAGCCAATGGACCGGAGGCTACGAGCAGTACTTC. It codes for CASSQWTGGYEQYF.

This clonotype appeared many times. The chain is built from TRBV19 and TRBJ2-4; no clear D gene. V was shortened by 8 bases and J by 2 bases, with 22 bases between the two germline ends. The CDR3 contains 17 residues. Germline V gene sequence: CDR1 LNHDA, CDR2 SQIVND (reference sequence). The CDR3 DNA sequence: TGTGCCAGTTCGAAGGATGGTTCCCCCCTAACCAAAAACATTCAGTACTTC. Translation: CASSKDGSPLTKNIQYF.

This clonotype was counted at least ten times. V gene TRBV7-2 combines with J gene TRBJ2-7; D is unresolved. Germline assignment: CDR1 SGHTA and CDR2 FQGNSA. This CDR3 has 11 residues. Trimming shortened V by 4 bases and J by 4 bases, and 5 bases separated the two germline ends. The chain's CDR3 is CASSSEYEQYF. DNA for the CDR3: TGTGCCAGCAGCTCGGAATACGAGCAGTACTTC.

At least ten counts were recorded for this clonotype. The chain combines TRBV6-1 with TRBJ2-2, with TRBD1 as a possible D gene (6 bases). This CDR3 is built from 13 residues. Trimming removed 4 bases from V and 7 bases from J, with 10 bases in between. The germline V gene encodes CDR1 MNHNS and CDR2 SASEGT. In nucleotides, the CDR3 is TGTGCCAGCAGTGTCACAGGGTTCGGGGAGCTGTTTTTT. Its translation is CASSVTGFGELFF.

By sample fraction, this clonotype is medium-sized. The chain joins TRBV11-2 to TRBJ1-2; D uncertain. The CDR3 contains 14 residues. V lost 4 bases and J lost 7, with 16 bases in between. Per the germline V gene, CDR1 is SGHAT and CDR2 is FQNNGV. The CDR3 DNA sequence: TGTGCCAGCAGCTCAAGGACGGGGAGCGGTGGCTACACCTTC. Its translation is CASSSRTGSGGYTF.

This clonotype was picked up many times. The chain uses TRBV19 and TRBJ2-2; possibly TRBD1 for D (6 bases). From germline, CDR1 is LNHDA and CDR2 SQIVND (reference sequence). Trimming shortened V by 3 bases and J by 6 bases, and 14 bases separated the two germline ends. The CDR3 sequence is 15 residues long. CDR3 nucleotides: TGTGCCAGTAGTATCCCGACAGGTCTTCCCGGGGAGCTGTTTTTT. As protein: CASSIPTGLPGELFF.

CDR3 protein: CASSQGPAGEETQYF. The CDR3 nucleotides are TGCGCCAGCAGCCAAGGCCCAGCGGGAGAAGAGACCCAGTACTTC. This chain connects TRBV4-1 to TRBJ2-5, with TRBD2 matching over 8 bases. Looked up from germline, CDR1 is MGHRA and CDR2 is YSYEKL. The CDR3 consists of 15 residues. Trimming removed 1 base from V and 3 bases from J; junction bases left unmatched: 4.

This clonotype was recorded many times. The rearrangement joins TRBV20-1 to TRBJ2-1, with 16 nucleotides matching TRBD2. CDR3 length: 19 amino acids. CDR1 and CDR2 (germline): DFQATT, SNEGSKA (reference sequence). V trimming: 0 bases; J trimming: 3 bases; junction bases outside the gene matches: 8. The CDR3, as DNA: TGCAGTGCTAGAGAGAGTGGGGGACTAGCGGGAGGGGGCTACAATGAGCAGTTCTTC. It yields the protein CSARESGGLAGGGYNEQFF.

There are many counts of this clonotype. The chain recombines TRBV4-1 with TRBJ2-5, with D hard to call. The germline V gene has CDR1 MGHRA and CDR2 YSYEKL. Trimming stripped 4 bases from V and 1 base from J, with 16 bases between. This CDR3 is 16 amino acids long. The CDR3: CASSRLPQDVQETQYF. The CDR3 region has the DNA TGCGCCAGCAGCCGCCTCCCTCAGGACGTCCAAGAGACCCAGTACTTC.

This clonotype was seen at least ten times. V usage is TRBV29-1 and J usage is TRBJ2-1, with TRBD1 identical over 7 bases. Trimming took 8 bases from V and 3 from J; bases not matched to a gene: 4. Germline assignment: CDR1 SQVTM and CDR2 ANQGSEA. The CDR3 is 12 amino acids. The CDR3 protein is CSRGDSYNEQFF. In nucleotides, the CDR3 is TGCAGCCGTGGGGACAGCTACAATGAGCAGTTCTTC.

By share, this clonotype counts as medium-sized. The CDR3 region has the DNA TGTGCCAGCGCTAGAAGCGGGGGTACCAATCAGCCCCAGCATTTT. Its protein is CASARSGGTNQPQHF. V and J are TRBV7-2 and TRBJ1-5, with D maybe TRBD1 (5 bases). This CDR3 comprises 15 residues. V was pared by 8 bases and J by 3 bases, with 17 bases between. Germline V gives CDR1 SGHTA, CDR2 FQGNSA.